The 14 T cell receptor beta chains given below trace back to one sample, sequenced in a study of T cell responses to AZD1222 COVID-19 vaccine. The protocol was immunoSEQ multiplex PCR, while the TCRdb copy is restricted to in-frame clones and leaves out a portion. Found here are about 150,000 clones, about 90% of them singletons; the top ten hold roughly 6%. The material was peripheral blood, obtained 28 days after the second AZD1222 dose. The receptors here all came from an adult who received the AZD1222 COVID-19 vaccine.

The genes are TRBV7-3 and TRBJ2-7, with 8 bases that match TRBD1. The CDR3 runs 13 residues. The V gene's germline CDR1 is SGHTA and CDR2 FQGTGA. Trimming took 5 bases from V and 6 from J; bases not matched to a gene: 6. CDR3 in amino acids: CASSVVTGGEQYF. For the CDR3, the DNA is TGTGCCAGCAGCGTTGTAACAGGGGGCGAGCAGTACTTC.

This clone occurred once. The gene calls are TRBV21-1 and TRBJ2-5; the D segment call TRBD2 is taken from the table without a DNA check. TRBV21-1 is described as a pseudogene. The CDR3 loop spans 15 amino acids. CDR3 in amino acids: CASSRVSGGTETQYF. CDR3 in DNA: TGTGCCAGCAGCAGGGTTAGCGGGGGGACGGAGACCCAGTACTTC.

The V call is TRBV7-3, the J call TRBJ2-1, with 12 positions matching TRBD2. CDR1 and CDR2 from the germline V gene are SGHTA and FQGTGA. The CDR3 spans 16 residues. The trim removed 4 bases at V and 9 bases at J, leaving 10 bases unmatched. Here the CDR3 reads CASSSNGLAGSGEQFF. Here the CDR3 DNA reads TGTGCCAGCAGCTCAAACGGACTAGCGGGATCGGGTGAGCAGTTCTTC.

This clone was seen once. The chain recombines TRBV28 with TRBJ2-5, with D perhaps matching TRBD1 (5 bases). The V end was cut by 8 bases, the J end by 5 bases, with 21 bases between. There are 15 residues in the CDR3. The germline V gene has CDR1 MDHEN and CDR2 SYDVKM. CDR3 nucleotide sequence: TGTGCCAGCTGGGGCCTGGGCAGGGTTGGTGAGACCCAGTACTTC. Amino acids: CASWGLGRVGETQYF.

The V call is TRBV7-2, the J call TRBJ1-2, with D perhaps matching TRBD1 (6 bases). The CDR3 consists of 14 residues. Germline values: CDR1 SGHTA, CDR2 FQGNSA. Trimming shortened V by 0 bases and J by 7 bases, and 12 bases separated the two germline ends. CDR3 bases: TGTGCCAGCAGCTTAGCGCTACAGGGTGGTGGCTACACCTTC. This sequence encodes CASSLALQGGGYTF.

The V gene is TRBV4-1, the J gene TRBJ2-3, with 8 bases that match TRBD2. This CDR3 contains 17 residues. From germline, CDR1 is MGHRA and CDR2 YSYEKL. The ends lost 4 bases at V and 7 bases at J; junction bases unmatched: 16. For the CDR3, the DNA is TGCGCCAGCAGCCTGGAAGCGGGAGCGTCCAGACCCCATACGCAGTATTTT. Its translation: CASSLEAGASRPHTQYF.

This clone was counted once. The chain employs TRBV6-5 and TRBJ1-4; D possibly corresponds to TRBD1 (5 bases). The CDR3 totals 13 residues. The V gene's germline CDR1 is MNHEY and CDR2 SVGAGI. V shed 6 bases and J shed 2 bases, with 7 bases lying between them. The CDR3 DNA sequence: TGTGCCAGCAGAGGACACACTAATGAAAAACTGTTTTTT. Its protein product is CASRGHTNEKLFF.

This chain links TRBV5-1 with TRBJ1-6; 9 bases fit TRBD1. The V segment lost 0 bases and the J segment 5 bases; nucleotides outside the gene matches: 6. Germline V gene lookup returns CDR1 SGHRS and CDR2 YFSETQ. CDR3 size: 17 residues. CDR3 region: CASSLAGQGANNSPLHF. The CDR3 DNA reads TGCGCCAGCAGCTTGGCGGGACAGGGTGCTAATAATTCACCCCTCCACTTT.

This chain joins TRBV7-2 and TRBJ1-6; unclear D gene. Trimming cost V 5 bases and J 6 bases, with 11 bases left between them. The V gene's germline CDR1 is SGHTA and CDR2 FQGNSA. This CDR3 has 14 residues. This chain's CDR3 is CASSRALLNSPLHF. CDR3 coding DNA: TGTGCCAGCAGCCGGGCCCTACTTAATTCACCCCTCCACTTT.

The V gene is TRBV3-1 (or the pseudogene TRBV3-2), the J gene TRBJ1-3; D may be TRBD1 (6 bases). The germline CDR1 and CDR2 sequences are LGHDT and YNNKEL (reference sequence). The V end was cut by 0 bases, the J end by 3 bases, with 12 bases between. The CDR3 spans 16 residues. The CDR3 loop is CASSQDLRGFGNTIYF. The CDR3, as DNA: TGTGCCAGCAGCCAAGATCTGAGGGGGTTTGGAAACACCATATATTTT.

This chain links TRBV5-1 with TRBJ2-7, with TRBD1 as a possible D gene (6 bases). The CDR3 extends over 15 amino acids. Germline CDR1 SGHRS, CDR2 YFSETQ. V lost 4 bases, J lost 2 bases, and 16 bases lay in between. The CDR3 nucleotides are TGCGCCAGCAGCCTCGGACAGCCCTCTACCTACGAGCAGTACTTC. Its translation: CASSLGQPSTYEQYF.

The V call is TRBV27, the J call TRBJ2-7, with D possibly matching TRBD1 (5 bases). The V gene's germline CDR1 is MNHEY and CDR2 SMNVEV (reference sequence). This CDR3 comprises 14 residues. V was shortened by 6 bases and J by 4 bases, with 16 bases between the two germline ends. CDR3 in DNA: TGTGCCAGCAGGCCCAGGGCAGATTCATACGAGCAGTACTTC. The encoded protein is CASRPRADSYEQYF.

The chain has TRBV14 and TRBJ1-2; TRBD1 might be the D (5 bases). Germline CDR1 reads SGHDN; CDR2 reads FVKESK. V lost 4 bases, J lost 8 bases, and 23 bases lay in between. This CDR3 region has 16 residues. The CDR3 loop reads CASSRVGTGPGNGYTF. In DNA form, the CDR3 reads TGTGCCAGCAGCCGGGTCGGTACAGGCCCAGGGAACGGCTACACCTTC.

This CDR3 is CASSRDRVGEPQHF. DNA for the CDR3: TGTGCCAGCTCACGGGACAGGGTCGGTGAGCCCCAGCATTTT. The chain employs TRBV18 and TRBJ1-5; 9 nucleotides agree with TRBD1. V lost 4 bases and J lost 8; bases outside the gene matches: 6. This CDR3 has 14 residues. Germline V gene sequence: CDR1 KGHSH, CDR2 LQKENI.